This T cell receptor (beta chain) was identified in a study of T-cell memory formation after mild COVID-19. The sample holds a few counts of this clonotype. 5'RACE primed at constant segments yielded TCR alpha and TCR beta cDNA libraries bearing sample barcodes and UMIs. TCRdb ran MiXCR on the 5' RACE reads and lists one entry per CDR3 protein. The data show nearly 110,000 distinct CDR3 sequences, with 9.5% to 15% seen just once and 27% held by the top ten. V was pared by 4 bases and J by 4 bases, with 13 bases between. The germline gives CDR1 LGHNA, CDR2 YNFKEQ. This CDR3 spans 14 amino acids. This rearrangement joins TRBV4-2 to TRBJ1-2; TRBD1 might be the D (6 bases). Sequenced sample: PBMCs or a T cell subset sorted from them (not recorded which). The origin of this receptor is an adult woman who had mild COVID-19 (a few samples of this study predate the infection). Cell type and time point are not known. DNA for the CDR3: TGTGCCAGCAGCCCCCCAGGGGACCTCTATGGCTACACCTTC. Its protein product is CASSPPGDLYGYTF.